Below, 21 T cell receptor beta chains from the same sample are listed, as sequenced in a study of T-cell reconstitution after alpha-beta-depleted transplantation in children. Unique molecular identifiers were used in preparing the TCRbeta library. MiXCR, applied by TCRdb to the PCR reads, yields one record per CDR3 protein. The profile covers 80,000 to 100,000 distinct CDR3 sequences, with around a quarter appearing a single time and about 21% taken by the ten largest. The specimen was PBMCs, collected before TCRalphabeta/CD19-depleted stem cell transplant. The receptors were gathered from a boy aged 2 to 10 with acute lymphoblastic leukemia, due to receive a stem cell transplant.

The rearrangement links TRBV7-2 to TRBJ1-1; 7 nucleotides match TRBD1. V lost 5 bases to trimming and J lost 0 bases; unmatched junction nucleotides: 6. Germline loops: CDR1 SGHTA, CDR2 FQGNSA. The CDR3 extends over 15 amino acids. This CDR3 reads CASSAAGGLNTEAFF. The CDR3 DNA reads TGTGCCAGCAGCGCGGCAGGGGGTCTGAACACTGAAGCTTTCTTT.

This sequence joins TRBV9 and TRBJ2-1; the D call may be TRBD1 or TRBD2 (5 bases each). Per germline, CDR1 SGDLS and CDR2 YYNGEE. V was pared by 5 bases and J by 1 base, with 16 bases between. This CDR3 spans 16 amino acids. CDR3 nucleotides: TGTGCCAGCAGTTTTAGGCCAGAGGGGTCCTACAATGAGCAGTTCTTC. Translation gives CASSFRPEGSYNEQFF. The complete variable domain, with remaining parts taken from reference TRBV9 and TRBJ2-1, reads DSGVTQTPKHLITATGQRVTLRCSPRSGDLSVYWYQQSLDQGLQFLIQYYNGEERAKGNILERFSAQQFPDLHSELNLSSLELGDSALYFCASSFRPEGSYNEQFFGPGTRLTVL.

The CDR3 DNA follows: TGTGCCAGCAGTTACCGTGACAGGGGGAACGAGCAGTACTTC. This codes for CASSYRDRGNEQYF. The rearrangement links TRBV6-5 to TRBJ2-7; TRBD1 aligns across 9 bases. In germline, CDR1 is MNHEY, CDR2 SVGAGI. This CDR3 comprises 14 residues. Losses at the gene ends were 2 bases for V and 5 bases for J; bases not matched to a gene: 4.

This clonotype was seen only a few times. This rearrangement joins TRBV6-4 to TRBJ1-6, with D possibly matching TRBD1 (5 bases). V gave up 3 bases and J gave up 5 bases, with 5 bases separating them. CDR3 length: 13 residues. Germline V CDR1 and CDR2: MRHNA, SNTAGT. DNA for the CDR3: TGTGCCAGCAGTGAGGGGGATAATTCACCCCTCCACTTT. Protein product: CASSEGDNSPLHF.

This clonotype was found a few times. The chain joins TRBV5-1 to TRBJ2-3; D may match TRBD1 or TRBD2 (5 bases each). With 5 bases removed from V and 8 bases from J, the gap between germline ends came to 9 bases. Per germline, CDR1 SGHRS and CDR2 YFSETQ. There are 11 residues in the CDR3. The CDR3: CASSSGATQYF. As DNA, the CDR3 is TGCGCCAGCAGTTCCGGGGCTACGCAGTATTTT. Full variable domain (outside the CDR3, taken from reference TRBV5-1 and TRBJ2-3): KAGVTQTPRYLIKTRGQQVTLSCSPISGHRSVSWYQQTPGQGLQFLFEYFSETQRNKGNFPGRFSGRQFSNSRSEMNVSTLELGDSALYLCASSSGATQYFGPGTRLTVL.

The J gene is TRBJ1-2, the V gene TRBV5-1, with a possible D match to TRBD1 (5 bases). Germline-derived CDR1 and CDR2 are SGHRS and YFSETQ. The CDR3 is 14 residues long. V dropped 4 bases and J dropped 3 bases, with 13 bases sitting between them. The CDR3 DNA is TGCGCCAGCAGCCCGGGGAGGGACTACTATGGCTACACCTTC. Encoded protein: CASSPGRDYYGYTF.

The chain employs TRBV27 and TRBJ2-5; 7 bases map to TRBD2. The CDR3 has 17 residues. The V segment lost 1 base and the J segment 0 bases; nucleotides outside the gene matches: 8. Germline CDR1 is MNHEY and CDR2 is SMNVEV (reference sequence). This CDR3 is CASSLWSGDYHQETQYF. The CDR3 DNA sequence: TGTGCCAGCAGTTTATGGTCTGGGGACTATCACCAAGAGACCCAGTACTTC.

This clonotype was counted many times. The rearrangement uses TRBV20-1 and TRBJ2-5; tentatively, D is TRBD2 (6 bases). Trimming removed 1 base at V and 5 bases at J, with 17 bases between. CDR1 and CDR2 (germline): DFQATT, SNEGSKA (reference sequence). The CDR3 is 15 amino acids. CDR3: CSARAPEGPGETQYF. DNA of the CDR3: TGCAGTGCTAGAGCACCGGAGGGGCCGGGGGAGACCCAGTACTTC.

The genes are TRBV7-6 and TRBJ1-3; no clear D gene. The CDR3 consists of 12 residues. From germline, CDR1 is SGHVS and CDR2 FNYEAQ. V lost 4 bases and J lost 5, with 6 bases in between. CDR3 DNA: TGTGCCAGCAGCTACCCTAGAAACACCATATATTTT. Translated, it gives CASSYPRNTIYF. The entire variable domain, with the rest obtained from reference TRBV7-6 and TRBJ1-3, is as follows: GAGVSQSPRYKVTKRGQDVALRCDPISGHVSLYWYRQALGQGPEFLTYFNYEAQQDKSGLPNDRFSAERPEGSISTLTIQRTEQRDSAMYRCASSYPRNTIYFGEGSWLTVV.

This clonotype turned up a few times. The CDR3 coding sequence is TGTGCCAGCAGGCTCACTAGCGGAGGGTCGTTTGATACGCAGTATTTT. Its translation is CASRLTSGGSFDTQYF. This chain connects TRBV7-2 to TRBJ2-3, with 8 positions matching TRBD2. Germline values: CDR1 SGHTA, CDR2 FQGNSA. This CDR3 has 16 residues. V lost 6 bases to trimming and J lost 6 bases; unmatched junction nucleotides: 14.

The DNA for the CDR3 is TGCAGTGCTGGGACGACCATGGGGACCAAAAACATTCAGTACTTC. Translation: CSAGTTMGTKNIQYF. This sequence joins TRBV20-1 and TRBJ2-4; D tentatively reads TRBD1 or TRBD2 (5 bases each). Between the trimmed V and J ends, which lost 5 bases and 2 bases, there was a span of 16 bases. The CDR3 totals 15 residues. CDR1 DFQATT and CDR2 SNEGSKA come from the germline V gene (reference sequence).

This clonotype has just a few counts. V and J are TRBV4-3 and TRBJ2-1; the D call may be TRBD1 or TRBD2 (5 bases each). The CDR3 has 16 amino acids. CDR1 and CDR2 from the germline V gene are LGHNA and YSLEER. V lost 4 bases to trimming and J lost 2 bases, with 15 bases between them. This CDR3 reads CASSLFRDGTYNEQFF. CDR3 nucleotide sequence: TGCGCCAGCAGCCTTTTCCGGGACGGAACCTACAATGAGCAGTTCTTC.

Comments on this clonotype: A much larger clonotype is one base distant, so this may be a read error. The CDR3 DNA is TGTGCCAGCGGTTTAGCCCACGAGCAGTACTTC. It translates to CASGLAHEQYF. The gene calls are TRBV12-3 or TRBV12-4 and TRBJ2-7; D is unresolved. This CDR3 is 11 amino acids long.

Of note for this clonotype: Mismatch with germline at one junction end may stem from a read error. The V call is TRBV15, the J call TRBJ2-1; TRBD1 is a possible D gene (6 bases). The length of the CDR3 is 14 residues. In germline, CDR1 is LNHNV, CDR2 YYDKDF (reference sequence). The DNA of the CDR3 is TGTGCCACCAGCAGATCGGACAGTTACAATGAGCATTTCTTC. Translation: CATSRSDSYNEHFF. The full variable domain, its missing parts supplied by reference TRBV15 and TRBJ2-1, is DAMVIQNPRYQVTQFGKPVTLSCSQTLNHNVMYWYQQKSSQAPKLLFHYYDKDFNNEADTPDNFQSRRPNTSFCFLDIRSPGLGDTAMYLCATSRSDSYNEHFFGPGTRLTVL.

In this sample, this clonotype turned up a few times. The genes are TRBV7-8 and TRBJ2-2, with D perhaps TRBD1 (5 bases). CDR1 is SGHVS and CDR2 is FQNEAQ in the germline V gene. This CDR3 is 13 amino acids long. V was cut by 1 base and J by 6 bases, with 6 bases left in between. Here the CDR3 reads CASSLEGAGELFF. Here the CDR3 DNA reads TGTGCCAGCAGCTTAGAAGGGGCCGGGGAGCTGTTTTTT.

A few counts support this clonotype. The chain is built from TRBV2 and TRBJ2-3, with a possible D match to TRBD2 (6 bases). CDR3 size: 15 residues. The germline gives CDR1 SNHLY, CDR2 FYNNEI. V was shortened by 2 bases and J by 7 bases, with 16 bases between the two germline ends. CDR3 residues: CASSEPGRPGNTQYF. DNA of the CDR3: TGTGCCAGCAGTGAACCGGGGAGGCCAGGGAATACGCAGTATTTT.

The rearrangement joins TRBV7-9 to TRBJ2-1; a possible D gene is TRBD2 (5 bases). The CDR3 runs to 16 residues. Trimming left V 1 base short and J 7 bases short, with 17 bases between. Looked up from germline, CDR1 is SEHNR and CDR2 is FQNEAQ (reference sequence). Written as DNA, the CDR3 is TGTGCCAGCAGCTTAGTTTTTCTAGCCGAGTTGAATGAGCAGTTCTTC. Protein: CASSLVFLAELNEQFF.

The chain employs TRBV28 and TRBJ2-3, with 7 bases that match TRBD1. With 4 bases clipped from V and 3 bases from J, the junction kept 13 bases outside the gene matches. Germline values: CDR1 MDHEN, CDR2 SYDVKM. This CDR3 contains 17 residues. As DNA, the CDR3 is TGTGCCAGCAGTTGGAGGACAGGTCCAGAATTTACAGATACGCAGTATTTT. It translates to CASSWRTGPEFTDTQYF.

This clonotype was found a few times. CDR3 sequence reads: CASSVESYSSEAFF. The CDR3 nucleotides are TGTGCCAGCAGCGTAGAGTCCTACAGTTCTGAAGCTTTCTTT. The chain has TRBV9 and TRBJ1-1; D unclear. CDR1 is SGDLS, CDR2 YYNGEE, per germline. This CDR3 region has 14 residues. V lost 0 bases and J 6 bases, leaving 12 bases between the germline ends.

This clonotype was seen a few times. The chain links TRBV15 to TRBJ2-3; D perhaps matches TRBD2 (6 bases). V lost 6 bases to trimming and J lost 2 bases, with 12 bases between them. CDR1 and CDR2 from the germline V gene are LNHNV and YYDKDF (reference sequence). This CDR3 spans 14 amino acids. The CDR3 nucleotides are TGTGCCACCAGGTCTAGCGCCTACACAGATACGCAGTATTTT. Amino acids: CATRSSAYTDTQYF.

The chain has TRBV5-1 and TRBJ1-4, with D perhaps TRBD1 (5 bases). The CDR3 contains 13 residues. Germline CDR1 SGHRS, CDR2 YFSETQ. Between the trimmed V and J ends, which lost 4 bases and 5 bases, there was a span of 9 bases. This CDR3 reads CASSAGPNEKLFF. CDR3 DNA sequence: TGCGCCAGCAGCGCGGGACCGAATGAAAAACTGTTTTTT.